What follows describes a single TCR beta chain. Its target antigen remains unknown. Base qualities are not provided; no much larger clone lies one nucleotide away. The donors were healthy, HIV-negative adults who had no recently reported acute infections or vaccinations. Only Caucasian adults living in Nashville, Tennessee, USA were represented among the donors. Magnetic negative selection was used to enrich CD4+ T cells, after which naive cells were positively selected on CD45RA and the negative fraction became the memory subset. Blood was obtained by leukapheresis, after which PBMCs were separated by Ficoll-Histopaque density gradient centrifugation and cryopreserved in liquid nitrogen vapor phase. Analytical flow cytometry was used to check the purity and quantity of each magnetically sorted T cell population. Genomic DNA was isolated from every sorted fraction and measured by UV absorbance on a Nanodrop 2000c.

Using the deep immunoSEQ assay, TCR CDR3 regions were amplified from genomic DNA by multiplex PCR. Extracted genomic DNA from each cell subset was distributed evenly across all wells of several immunoSEQ 96-well plates, and each plate was treated as a replicate. For sorted subsets, around 200 ng genomic DNA, equal to tens of thousands of T cell genomes, was loaded into each replicate PCR. Purified libraries were measured with a Qubit 3.0 fluorometer, size-checked on a Bioanalyzer 2100, and measured again with the KAPA Library Quantification kit. Each immunoSEQ 96-well plate was sequenced on its own single-read 150-cycle Illumina NextSeq 550 flow cell. On the authors' methods: Because the immunoSEQ output included only junctional sequences and no quality scores, the filtering could not be the same as the filtering used for full-length reads. Sequences were annotated with PyIR, a Python wrapper for IgBLAST v1.9, and V/J genes and CDR3 were assigned using IMGT germline references. Reads were filtered out if the reads had weak V/J assignments (E-value above 1e-6), no CDR3, stop codons, out-of-frame junctions, or ambiguous translated residues. V3J clonotypes were defined as sequences sharing the same inferred V gene, J gene, and CDR3 amino acid sequence. Percentage overlap between repertoires was computed as shared unique clonotypes divided by the size of the smaller repertoire. Richness of each repertoire was evaluated using RTK rarefaction, the Chao1 estimator, and Recon v2.1 estimates of unobserved clonotypes. For all TCRbeta clonotypes obtained by the gDNA method from a handful of donors, generation probabilities were computed with OLGA. This is the immuneACCESS table as TCRdb keeps it, with only in-frame sequences that have V and J called. A part of the clones is gone; compared with another copy, unresolved V genes explain less than half, and the rest is unexplained. V, J and clone size are those of that table, while D and trimming were read from the DNA. The sample includes about 960,000 clones, with 76% observed a single time. Together, the top ten hold about 1.5% of the sample.

This entry comes from a study of shared clonotypes between healthy human individuals (dated by TCRdb to about 2020). In terms of the full investigation: The cohort comprised two women and three men aged 18 to 49 years. To increase sequencing depth and limit assay-specific biases, different laboratories used diverse techniques to prepare libraries and sequence TCR repertoires. To estimate repertoire size and how much clonotypes are shared between individuals, the study performed deep sequencing of blood TCR repertoires from roughly five healthy adults. For each donor, CD4 naive and CD4 memory were each run on three plates, CD8 naive on two plates, and CD8 memory on one plate. Between about 0.8 and 9 billion PBMCs per donor were obtained by leukapheresis.

The investigation overall reported the following: The small number of donors limited the genetic and exposure-history diversity represented. Sampling was restricted to blood, and TCR repertoires in tissues likely differ from the TCR repertoires found in blood. Clonotypes shared by all four sorted-subset donors showed higher generation probabilities than non-shared clonotypes. Larger estimated clonotype richness was generally found for naive subsets than for memory subsets. Pairwise subsampling led to the expectation that sequencing depth would affect the degree of clonotype sharing among donors. Across several donors, approximately 5% of naive CD4, approximately 3.6% of naive CD8, about 2% of memory CD4, and around 0.4% of memory CD8 clonotypes were shared. Rarefaction of sorted-subset datasets indicated incomplete sequencing despite the large sequencing depth.

The sequenced sample consisted of memory CD4+ T cells sorted from blood. The label giving this sample's cell subset or site can be read as: CD45RA-negative fraction. The sequence was collected from a man aged 18 to 29 in good health.

In nucleotides, the sequence is TGTGCCACCTGGGACGGGACCCCTAATTCACCCCTCCACTTT. It specifies CATWDGTPNSPLHF. The chain is encoded by TRBV27 joined to TRBJ1-6, with TRBD1 perhaps the D gene, on 5 matching bases. The CDR3 numbers 14 residues from cysteine through phenylalanine. The entry retains the CDR3 DNA only, 42 bases that are in frame from base 1. V was cut back by 10 bases and J by 6 bases, leaving a gap of 16 bases between them. CDR1 and CDR2 (MNHEY, SMNVEV) derive from the germline V gene (reference sequence).